This entry features one T cell receptor beta chain sequence. The antigen is unknown. Amplified TCR beta CDR3 regions came from RNA transcripts. The primer set for the first-round RT-PCR of the TCR CDR3 was HTBI. TCRdb itself ran the multiplex PCR reads through MiXCR, one entry per CDR3 protein. The top ten clones hold roughly a third of a sample with 45,000 or so distinct CDR3 sequences, about 52% of them seen once. These data come from a study of T cells in Graves' hyperthyroidism and ophthalmopathy. Study-level findings and limits: Blood shared most expanded thyroid clonotypes above 0.001. A 13 V-J signature model discriminated ophthalmopathy versus stable hyperthyroidism.

Germline V gene lookup returns CDR1 SGHRS and CDR2 YFSETQ. V shed 5 bases and J shed 4 bases, with 12 bases lying between them. The CDR3 totals 13 residues. J is TRBJ1-2 and V is TRBV5-1; D may be TRBD1 (5 bases). The clonotype was recovered from a woman between 45 and 65 years old with Graves' hyperthyroidism. The specimen was peripheral blood or thyroid tissue (not recorded which). The DNA of the CDR3 is TGCGCCAGCAGGGTCACAGGATTCTATGGCTACACCTTC. This codes for CASRVTGFYGYTF.